This TCR beta chain originates from a study of identical twins. This clonotype was detected ten times or more. Its antigen is not identified. Broader study findings: Conclusions were drawn cross-sectionally by statistical analysis, without following the same donors.

The ends were cut back, 5 bases at V and 4 bases at J, with 11 bases in the middle. The germline V gene has CDR1 SEHNR and CDR2 FQNEAQ (reference sequence). The CDR3 is made up of 13 amino acids. TCRdb re-called the 5' RACE reads with MiXCR, one entry per CDR3 protein. The sample lists around 290,000 distinct CDR3 sequences; roughly 9.7% were seen once. This sample also appeared in a second study, on yellow fever vaccine responses in identical twins.

This clonotype originated in a woman under 30 in good health. The sequenced sample was CD8+ T cells sorted from blood. The V call is TRBV7-9, the J call TRBJ1-2, with D unresolved. CDR3 sequence reads: CASSENEGYGYTF. Written as DNA, the CDR3 is TGTGCCAGCAGCGAGAATGAGGGCTATGGCTACACCTTC.